The subject of this entry is one T cell receptor beta chain. Its target is unknown. This sample is drawn from a study of cytomegalovirus exposure and HLA in healthy donors. Background on the study: Drawn from HLA-typed donors, 80 million to 95 million unique TCRs were held in an early data release.

The study's findings and limits: Later on, a genetic analysis was performed. It linked a missense variant in DCLRE1C with V- and J-gene trimming of TCR beta. The authors excluded some V segments, including TRBV6-2 and TRBV6-3, as indistinguishable.

The CDR3 extends over 15 amino acids. Germline V gives CDR1 MNHEY, CDR2 SVGAGI. With 5 bases clipped from V and 2 bases from J, the junction kept 8 bases outside the gene matches. The PCR used 60 Vbeta and 13 Jbeta primers. Produced via immunoSEQ multiplex PCR; TCRdb's table is partial and in-frame only. The sample carries about 150,000 clones, 74% recorded once. The specimen was PBMCs. The rearrangement uses TRBV6-5 and TRBJ2-5, with 7 bases matching TRBD1. The sequence was collected from a man younger than 45 in good health and CMV-seronegative. The CDR3, as DNA: TGTGCCAGCAGTGCCCGGGACAGATATCAAGAGACCCAGTACTTC. It is translated as CASSARDRYQETQYF.